This TCR beta chain was captured by sequencing in a study of blood T cells in healthy people across ages. With each sample, at least 5 micrograms of total RNA were extracted. The CDR3 spans 15 residues. Germline V gene lookup returns CDR1 KGHSH and CDR2 LQKENI. Trimming left V 0 bases short and J 4 bases short, with 10 bases between. Study-wide results and limits: Across samples, TCR beta diversity tracked strongly with naive T cell percentage.

Through a sample-barcoded 5' primer and a J-beta primer mix, a second PCR was run for 7 to 11 cycles. A template-switch adaptor with 12 random nucleotides tagged each cDNA molecule. TCRdb analysed the 5' RACE reads with MiXCR anew, one entry per CDR3 protein. The sample has about 580,000 distinct CDR3 sequences; around half are singletons. Of note for this clonotype: Its antigen is unidentified.

This chain joins TRBV18 and TRBJ2-1; TRBD1 is a possible D gene (5 bases). The clonotype comes from an elderly man in good health. The specimen was blood. In DNA form, the CDR3 reads TGTGCCAGCTCACCACCGACAGAAATTTACAATGAGCAGTTCTTC. This encodes CASSPPTEIYNEQFF.